This T cell receptor (beta chain) emerged from a study of blood T cell repertoires in COVID-19. Study-level background: The analysed material was cDNA or gDNA that came from T cells, B-cell-depleted T cells, or PBMCs.

The study recruited people aged roughly 18 to 100 years across around 23 US areas. Researchers sorted participants into cohorts using their self-reported clinical history. In its sample, this clone was seen once. Original data processing: Reference gene primer amplification gave estimated nucleated cell counts. Method: immunoSEQ multiplex PCR; TCRdb's copy keeps in-frame clones and lacks some. D and trimming were read from the DNA, whereas the V and J calls and clone size are those reported in that table. The sample lists approximately 290,000 clones, 90% seen once, with approximately 4% in the top ten. Sample: PBMCs or T cells enriched from blood (not recorded which). The TCR was taken from a woman between 18 and 30 years old with acute COVID-19.

The CDR3 bases are TGTGCCAGCACCTCTCCAGGGTTCGGAGGGACTGAAGCTTTCTTT. Its translation is CASTSPGFGGTEAFF. This chain uses TRBV6-6 with TRBJ1-1; tentative D call: TRBD1 (5 bases). With 7 bases removed from V and 5 bases from J, the gap between germline ends came to 20 bases. The length of the CDR3 is 15 residues. Germline assignment: CDR1 MNHNY and CDR2 SVGAGI (reference sequence).